The 22 T cell receptor beta chains below all came from one sample that was sequenced in a study of identical twins. TCRdb analysed the 5' RACE reads with MiXCR anew, one entry per CDR3 protein. The repertoire holds more than 600,000 distinct CDR3 sequences, about 18% seen once, with over 10% in the top ten. These data also featured in a second study, about T cells expressing NK-cell markers.

The specimen sequenced was PBMCs. These receptors all stem from a young woman in good health.

The chain links TRBV5-1 to TRBJ2-1; 7 bases map to TRBD2. The CDR3 spans 15 residues. The germline gives CDR1 SGHRS, CDR2 YFSETQ. Losses at the gene ends were 5 bases for V and 2 bases for J; bases not matched to a gene: 7. The CDR3 spells CASRMTGTTYNEQFF. In DNA, the CDR3 is TGCGCCAGCAGAATGACCGGGACTACCTACAATGAGCAGTTCTTC.

This clonotype was seen a handful of times. The chain employs TRBV3-1 and TRBJ2-1; D call uncertain. The ends were cut back, 0 bases at V and 1 base at J, with 7 bases in the middle. The germline V gene encodes CDR1 LGHDT and CDR2 YNNKEL (reference sequence). CDR3 length: 15 amino acids. Written as DNA, the CDR3 is TGTGCCAGCAGCCAAGAGGGTTTATCCTACAATGAGCAGTTCTTC. Translating it yields CASSQEGLSYNEQFF.

This chain connects TRBV4-1 to TRBJ2-7; the D gene is possibly TRBD2 (5 bases). Germline V gene sequence: CDR1 MGHRA, CDR2 YSYEKL. Trimming took 4 bases from V and 2 from J, leaving 18 bases between them. The CDR3 is made up of 16 amino acids. This CDR3 reads CASSLRLAGGTYEQYF. The DNA of the CDR3 is TGCGCCAGCAGCCTCCGATTGGCGGGTGGCACCTACGAGCAGTACTTC.

This clonotype came up a few times. This chain's CDR3 is CSASSDRGHGGYTF. The DNA for the CDR3 is TGCAGTGCTAGCTCAGACAGGGGGCATGGTGGCTACACCTTC. The chain uses TRBV20-1 and TRBJ1-2; 10 bases are shared with TRBD1. The germline gives CDR1 DFQATT, CDR2 SNEGSKA (reference sequence). V was pared by 3 bases and J by 7 bases, with 8 bases of the junction left unmatched. The length of the CDR3 is 14 residues.

V usage is TRBV5-1 and J usage is TRBJ1-1; TRBD1 matches 9 bases. The CDR3 has 16 residues. J lost 5 bases, V lost 6 bases, and 14 bases had no gene match. Germline V lookup: CDR1 SGHRS, CDR2 YFSETQ. CDR3 in amino acids: CASTRPGQGIKTEAFF. CDR3 nucleotide sequence: TGCGCCAGCACCCGCCCCGGACAGGGGATTAAAACTGAAGCTTTCTTT.

V is TRBV18 and J is TRBJ2-7; the D gene is possibly TRBD2 (6 bases). Germline V CDR1 and CDR2: KGHSH, LQKENI. The CDR3 spans 13 residues. V lost 6 bases and J 7 bases, leaving 16 bases between the germline ends. Here the CDR3 reads CASSREGSGEQYF. The CDR3 bases are TGTGCCAGCTCTCGAGAGGGGAGCGGGGAGCAGTACTTC.

The chain links TRBV20-1 to TRBJ2-1; D may be TRBD1 (6 bases). Trimming took off 3 bases at V and 2 bases at J, with 11 bases between the two ends. The germline V gene encodes CDR1 DFQATT and CDR2 SNEGSKA (reference sequence). The CDR3 has 14 amino acids. The CDR3, as DNA: TGCAGTGCTAGTACAGGGAGCCCCTACAATGAGCAGTTCTTC. Translating it yields CSASTGSPYNEQFF.

V gene TRBV29-1 combines with J gene TRBJ2-1, with 10 bases lining up with TRBD1. The CDR3 consists of 13 residues. V trimming: 1 base; J trimming: 9 bases; junction bases outside the gene matches: 3. Per germline, CDR1 SQVTM and CDR2 ANQGSEA. The CDR3 protein is CSVEGDRGVEQFF. CDR3 nucleotide sequence: TGCAGCGTTGAAGGGGACAGGGGAGTTGAGCAGTTCTTC.

The CDR3 region is CASSDRDREYEQFF. DNA for the CDR3: TGCGCCAGCAGCGACCGGGACAGGGAGTATGAGCAGTTCTTC. The chain has TRBV5-1 and TRBJ2-1; the match to TRBD1 covers 9 bases. V lost 4 bases and J lost 8; bases outside the gene matches: 7. This CDR3 is 14 amino acids long. Germline CDR1 reads SGHRS; CDR2 reads YFSETQ.

This clonotype was counted a few times. This chain connects TRBV11-2 to TRBJ2-2; 8 bases align to TRBD2. The germline CDR1 and CDR2 sequences are SGHAT and FQNNGV. The CDR3 totals 16 residues. J was trimmed by 3 bases and V by 6 bases; bases with no gene match: 9. The CDR3 DNA reads TGTGCCAGCAGGACCGGGGGGGACCTATACACCGGGGAGCTGTTTTTT. It is translated as CASRTGGDLYTGELFF.

The chain is built from TRBV24-1 and TRBJ2-7; D tentatively fits TRBD1 or TRBD2 (5 bases each). This CDR3 region has 13 residues. V was trimmed by 12 bases and J by 4 bases, leaving 18 bases between them. The V gene's germline CDR1 is KGHDR and CDR2 SFDVKD. The chain's CDR3 is CASADSGGYEQYF. CDR3 in DNA: TGTGCCTCCGCCGACAGCGGAGGATACGAGCAGTACTTC.

This clonotype has a single count. The chain uses TRBV3-1 and TRBJ2-1, with 12 positions matching TRBD2. Per germline, CDR1 LGHDT and CDR2 YNNKEL (reference sequence). Trimming cost V 4 bases and J 8 bases; bases outside gene matches: 3. The CDR3 extends over 14 amino acids. CDR3 sequence reads: CASSLTSGGDEQFF. For the CDR3, the DNA is TGTGCCAGCAGCCTGACTAGCGGGGGCGATGAGCAGTTCTTC.

This clonotype was observed a few times. This chain connects TRBV3-1 to TRBJ1-1; 8 bases map to TRBD1. Germline V lookup: CDR1 LGHDT, CDR2 YNNKEL (reference sequence). J gave up 2 bases and V 4 bases, and 12 bases lay outside the gene matches. The CDR3 is 17 amino acids. CDR3 region: CASSPKQRTGLNTEAFF. For the CDR3, the DNA is TGTGCCAGCAGCCCAAAGCAGCGGACAGGGTTAAACACTGAAGCTTTCTTT.

This clonotype turned up a few times. The J gene is TRBJ1-1, the V gene TRBV6-5, with unresolved D. V shed 0 bases and J shed 0 bases, with 11 bases lying between them. The CDR3 runs to 16 residues. Germline V gene data show CDR1 as MNHEY and CDR2 as SVGAGI. CDR3 bases: TGTGCCAGCAGTTACTCCCGGTCGCGGTTGAACACTGAAGCTTTCTTT. This translates into CASSYSRSRLNTEAFF.

The V gene is TRBV5-1, the J gene TRBJ2-7; possible D gene TRBD1, 5 bases. Germline V gives CDR1 SGHRS, CDR2 YFSETQ. V was pared by 3 bases and J by 3 bases, with 13 bases between. The CDR3 has 14 amino acids. The CDR3 region has the DNA TGCGCCAGCAGCTCGACAGATGATCGCTACGAGCAGTACTTC. Translated: CASSSTDDRYEQYF.

This clonotype was counted only a few times. This chain links TRBV10-3 with TRBJ2-1; a weak D match, TRBD2 (5 bases). Germline assignment: CDR1 ENHRY and CDR2 SYGVKD. Trimming took off 5 bases at V and 6 bases at J, with 14 bases between the two ends. The CDR3 totals 14 residues. CDR3 sequence reads: CAISRGLGGNEQFF. CDR3 sequence (DNA): TGTGCCATCAGTCGGGGTTTGGGTGGCAATGAGCAGTTCTTC.

This rearrangement joins TRBV6-1 to TRBJ1-6; TRBD1 might be the D (6 bases). CDR1 MNHNS and CDR2 SASEGT come from the germline V gene. Deletions cut 4 bases from V and 14 bases from J, with 18 bases between. The CDR3 is 14 amino acids. The CDR3 reads CASSGLQGLGTLHF. CDR3 nucleotides: TGTGCCAGCAGTGGTTTACAGGGCCTGGGGACCCTCCACTTT.

The V gene is TRBV6-5, the J gene TRBJ1-2; D not resolved. Trimming removed 0 bases from V and 4 bases from J, with 18 bases in between. The CDR3 has 17 amino acids. CDR1 and CDR2 (germline): MNHEY, SVGAGI. CDR3 in DNA: TGTGCCAGCAGTTACTCGTTTGGCCGACGGGCCATCTATGGCTACACCTTC. This codes for CASSYSFGRRAIYGYTF.

The CDR3 region is CASSYLAGGTQYF. CDR3 nucleotides: TGTGCCAGCAGTTACTTGGCCGGGGGTACCCAGTACTTC. V and J are TRBV6-5 and TRBJ2-5; D is perhaps TRBD2 (6 bases). The CDR3 contains 13 residues. The germline gives CDR1 MNHEY, CDR2 SVGAGI. With 1 base removed from V and 8 bases from J, the gap between germline ends came to 11 bases.

The V and J genes are TRBV20-1 and TRBJ1-1; D gene unclear. Germline CDR1 and CDR2: DFQATT and SNEGSKA (reference sequence). This CDR3 region has 10 residues. Trimming pared 5 bases from V and 5 bases from J, leaving 6 bases between. CDR3 region: CSALETEAFF. In nucleotides, the CDR3 is TGCAGTGCTCTGGAGACTGAAGCTTTCTTT.

The sample holds a few counts of this clonotype. The chain carries TRBV7-2 and TRBJ2-5; D is perhaps TRBD1 (6 bases). CDR1 SGHTA and CDR2 FQGNSA come from the germline V gene. Trimming cost V 1 base and J 7 bases, with 16 bases left between them. The CDR3 is made up of 15 amino acids. This CDR3 is CASSLVTGRAGTQYF. DNA of the CDR3: TGTGCCAGCAGCTTAGTAACAGGGCGGGCGGGGACCCAGTACTTC.

The J gene is TRBJ2-1, the V gene TRBV12-3 or TRBV12-4; no reliable D call. V lost 3 bases to trimming and J lost 12 bases, with 21 bases between them. The CDR3 is made up of 15 amino acids. CDR3 sequence (DNA): TGTGCCAGCAGTTTCGGTCAGTCGACCGATAAGGGGCAGTTCTTC. Protein: CASSFGQSTDKGQFF.